This T cell receptor (beta chain) was identified during a study of CD8 T cells in Susac syndrome. The count of this clonotype is one. RNA in amounts of roughly 0.5 to 1 ug was reverse transcribed with random hexamers. TCRdb re-called the immunoSEQ multiplex PCR reads with MiXCR, one entry per CDR3 protein. The sample lists some 180,000 distinct CDR3 sequences, over 75% seen once, with 0.087% in the top ten. The sequence derives from a human donor with Susac syndrome. Sample: CD4+ T cells from PBMCs.

CDR3 bases: TGTGCCAGCAAGAAAAGTGGCACCGGGGAGCTGTTTTTT. Its translation: CASKKSGTGELFF. The genes are TRBV6-1 and TRBJ2-2, with D unclear. Per the germline V gene, CDR1 is MNHNS and CDR2 is SASEGT. Trimming left V 7 bases short and J 4 bases short, with 10 bases between. The CDR3 sequence is 13 residues long.